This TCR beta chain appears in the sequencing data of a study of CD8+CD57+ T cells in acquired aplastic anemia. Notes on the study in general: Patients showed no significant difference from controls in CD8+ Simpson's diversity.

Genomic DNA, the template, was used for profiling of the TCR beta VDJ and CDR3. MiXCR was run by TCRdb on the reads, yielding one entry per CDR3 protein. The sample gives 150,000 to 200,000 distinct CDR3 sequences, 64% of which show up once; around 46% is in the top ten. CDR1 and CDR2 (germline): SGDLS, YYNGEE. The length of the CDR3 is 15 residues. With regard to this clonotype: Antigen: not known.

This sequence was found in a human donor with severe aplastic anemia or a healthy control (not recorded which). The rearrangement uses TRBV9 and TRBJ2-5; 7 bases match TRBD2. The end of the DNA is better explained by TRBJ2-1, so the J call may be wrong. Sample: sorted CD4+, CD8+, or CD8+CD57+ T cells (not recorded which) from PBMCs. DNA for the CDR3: TGTGCCAGCAGCGTTGGCGGGAGCCCTCGCAATGAGCAGTTCTTC. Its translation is CASSVGGSPRNEQFF.